The 6 T cell receptor beta chains below come from one sample, sequenced in a study of T cells in women clearing cervical HPV infection. The method was immunoSEQ multiplex PCR; TCRdb's version includes in-frame clones alone and lacks a portion of them. This table holds about 30,000 clones. The sequenced material came from blood buffy coat. Receptors were obtained from a woman aged 18 to 75 with a cervical HPV16 infection that either progressed to CIN3+ or cleared (not recorded which).

In the case of this clone: The read finishes 3 residues shy of the CDR3 end, and the germline J gene is used to complete it. The J gene is TRBJ2-5, the V gene TRBV5-6, with D perhaps TRBD2 (5 bases). There are 14 residues in the CDR3. Per germline, CDR1 SGHDT and CDR2 YYEEEE. Trimming took off 0 bases at V and 1 base at J, with 7 bases between the two ends. The sequenced part of the CDR3 DNA is TGTGCCAGCAGCTTGGTAGCGACCCAAGAGACC. This encodes CASSLVATQET. The full CDR3 protein is CASSLVATQETQYF. Full variable domain (remainder filled in from reference TRBV5-6 and TRBJ2-5): DAGVTQSPTHLIKTRGQQVTLRCSPKSGHDTVSWYQQALGQGPQFIFQYYEEEERQRGNFPDRFSGHQFPNYSSELNVNALLLGDSALYLCASSLVATQETQYFGPGTRLLVL.

A note on this clone: The CDR3 extends 3 residues past the end of the read, so its final part is completed from the germline J gene. The chain carries TRBV11-3 and TRBJ2-3; 11 bases line up with TRBD2. This CDR3 is built from 14 residues. The germline gives CDR1 SGHNT, CDR2 YENEEA. V lost 8 bases to trimming and J lost 3 bases; unmatched junction nucleotides: 4. The CDR3 sequence is CASPPSGRTDTQYF. The sequenced part of the CDR3 DNA is TGTGCCAGCCCCCCTAGCGGGAGGACAGATACG.

As for this clone: The CDR3 extends 3 residues past the end of the read, so its final part is completed from the germline J gene. V usage is TRBV6-1 and J usage is TRBJ2-1; no reliable D call. Germline CDR1 and CDR2: MNHNS and SASEGT. The CDR3 runs to 15 residues. V was trimmed by 3 bases and J by 4 bases, leaving 13 bases between them. CDR3 sequence: CASSDLLVVYNEQFF. The covered CDR3 bases are TGTGCCAGCAGTGATCTGCTGGTAGTTTACAATGAG.

With regard to this clone: With the read ending 3 residues before the CDR3 end, the germline J gene is used to fill in that end. This rearrangement joins TRBV2 to TRBJ1-1; D is possibly TRBD1 (5 bases). CDR3 length: 13 amino acids. V lost 4 bases and J lost 4, with 10 bases in between. Germline V gene lookup returns CDR1 SNHLY and CDR2 FYNNEI. The covered CDR3 bases are TGTGCCAGCAGTGGGGACGGGGGCACTGAA. It yields the protein CASSGDGGTE. The entire CDR3 reads CASSGDGGTEAFF. The full variable domain, its missing parts supplied by reference TRBV2 and TRBJ1-1, is EPEVTQTPSHQVTQMGQEVILRCVPISNHLYFYWYRQILGQKVEFLVSFYNNEISEKSEIFDDQFSVERPDGSNFTLKIRSTKLEDSAMYFCASSGDGGTEAFFGQGTRLTVV.

The part of the CDR3 DNA that was read is TGCGCCAGCAGCTTCTCACTAGCGGGAGGCCTCCAGGGCTACGAG. This encodes CASSFSLAGGLQGYE. The whole CDR3 sequence reads CASSFSLAGGLQGYEQYF. This chain links TRBV5-1 with TRBJ2-7; TRBD2 aligns across 12 bases. The CDR3 is cut off 3 residues early in the read; its end comes from the germline J gene. This CDR3 spans 18 amino acids. With 2 bases clipped from V and 3 bases from J, the junction kept 12 bases outside the gene matches. CDR1 is SGHRS and CDR2 is YFSETQ in the germline V gene.

To note about this clone: The CDR3 is cut off 3 residues early in the read; its end comes from the germline J gene. The chain joins TRBV7-2 to TRBJ1-3; TRBD1 aligns across 7 bases. V lost 4 bases, J lost 3 bases, and 3 bases stayed unmatched. The CDR3 sequence is 14 residues long. The germline CDR1 and CDR2 sequences are SGHTA and FQGNSA. CDR3 bases read: TGTGCCAGCAGCTCTGGGACAGATGGAAACACC. Translated: CASSSGTDGNT. The entire CDR3 reads CASSSGTDGNTIYF.